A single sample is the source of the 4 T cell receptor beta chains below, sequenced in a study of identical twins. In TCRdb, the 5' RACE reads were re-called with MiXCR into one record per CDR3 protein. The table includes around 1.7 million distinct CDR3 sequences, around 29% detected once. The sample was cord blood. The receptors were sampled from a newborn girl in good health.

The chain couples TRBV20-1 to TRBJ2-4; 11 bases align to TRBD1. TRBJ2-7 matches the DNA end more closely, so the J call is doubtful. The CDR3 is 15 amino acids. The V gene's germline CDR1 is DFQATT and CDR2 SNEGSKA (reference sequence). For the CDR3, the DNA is TGCAGTGCTAGAGATGCGGACAGGGGGCAGTCCGAGCAGTACTTC. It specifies CSARDADRGQSEQYF.

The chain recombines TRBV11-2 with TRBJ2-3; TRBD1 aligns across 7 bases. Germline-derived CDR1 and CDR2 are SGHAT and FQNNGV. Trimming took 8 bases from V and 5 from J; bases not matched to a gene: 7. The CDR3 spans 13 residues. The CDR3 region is CASQGETRDTQYF. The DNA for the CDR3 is TGTGCCAGCCAGGGGGAAACTAGAGATACGCAGTATTTT.

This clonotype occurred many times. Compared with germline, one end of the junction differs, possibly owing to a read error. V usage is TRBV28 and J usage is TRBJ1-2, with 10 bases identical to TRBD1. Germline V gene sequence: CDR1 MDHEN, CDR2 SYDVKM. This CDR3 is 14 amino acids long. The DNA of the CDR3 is TGCGCCAGCAGCTTGGGGGACAGGGGCTATGGCTACACCTTC. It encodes CASSLGDRGYGYTF.

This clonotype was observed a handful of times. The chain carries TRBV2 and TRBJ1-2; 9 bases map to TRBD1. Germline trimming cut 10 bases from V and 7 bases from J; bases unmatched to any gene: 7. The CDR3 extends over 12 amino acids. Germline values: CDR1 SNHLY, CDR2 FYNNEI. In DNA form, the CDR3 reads TGTGCCACTTATGGGACAGGGAGTGGCTACACCTTC. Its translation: CATYGTGSGYTF.